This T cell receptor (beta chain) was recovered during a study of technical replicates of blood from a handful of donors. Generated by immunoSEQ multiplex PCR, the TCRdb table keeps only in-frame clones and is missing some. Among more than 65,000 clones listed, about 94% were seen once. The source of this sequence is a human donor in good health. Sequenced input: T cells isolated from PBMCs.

Here the CDR3 DNA reads TGTGCCAGCAGCGTAGCGTATCAAGAGACCCAGTACTTC. Protein: CASSVAYQETQYF. The chain carries TRBV9 and TRBJ2-5; D call uncertain. V lost 0 bases to trimming and J lost 2 bases, with 5 bases between them. Germline-derived CDR1 and CDR2 are SGDLS and YYNGEE. This CDR3 spans 13 amino acids.